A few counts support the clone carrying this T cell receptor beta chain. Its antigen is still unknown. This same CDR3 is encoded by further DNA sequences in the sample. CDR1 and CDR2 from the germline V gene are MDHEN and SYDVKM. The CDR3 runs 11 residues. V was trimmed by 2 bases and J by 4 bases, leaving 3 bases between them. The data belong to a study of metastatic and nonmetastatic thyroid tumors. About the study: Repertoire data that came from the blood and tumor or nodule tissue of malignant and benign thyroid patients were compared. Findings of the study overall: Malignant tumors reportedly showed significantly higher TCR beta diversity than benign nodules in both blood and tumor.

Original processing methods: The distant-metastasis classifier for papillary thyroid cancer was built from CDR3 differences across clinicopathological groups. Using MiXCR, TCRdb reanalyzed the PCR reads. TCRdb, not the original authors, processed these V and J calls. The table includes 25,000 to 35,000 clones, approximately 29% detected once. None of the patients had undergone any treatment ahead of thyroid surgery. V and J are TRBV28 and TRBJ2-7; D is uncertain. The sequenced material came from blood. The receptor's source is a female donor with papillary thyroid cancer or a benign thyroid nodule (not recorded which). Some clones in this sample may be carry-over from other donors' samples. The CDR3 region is CASSLGYEQYF. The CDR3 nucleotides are TGTGCCAGCAGTTTAGGTTACGAGCAGTACTTC.